This record concerns one T cell receptor beta chain sequence. The antigen remains unidentified. The sample is drawn from a study of cytomegalovirus exposure and HLA in healthy donors. The PCR employed 60 Vbeta primers together with 13 Jbeta primers. This table comes from immunoSEQ multiplex PCR, and its TCRdb copy is limited to in-frame clones, with some not included. The sample holds 150,000 to 200,000 clones, 77% seen once. The germline gives CDR1 SNHLY, CDR2 FYNNEI. This CDR3 has 16 residues. J gave up 2 bases and V 6 bases, and 8 bases lay outside the gene matches. General study results and limits: TCR beta sequences reportedly predicted most subjects' HLA-A and HLA-B alleles accurately.

The V gene is TRBV2, the J gene TRBJ2-7; TRBD1 matches 12 bases. The sample was PBMCs. The origin of this receptor is a woman younger than 45 in good health and CMV-seronegative. The CDR3 protein is CASSEGQGAFAYEQYF. CDR3 DNA: TGTGCCAGCAGCGAGGGACAGGGGGCCTTCGCCTACGAGCAGTACTTC.